The 13 T cell receptor beta chains below come from one sample, sequenced in a study of CD4 T cells in relation to SARS-CoV-2 and coronaviruses. Their cognate antigens are unknown. Sequenced by immunoSEQ multiplex PCR; TCRdb stores in-frame clones only, minus some. The profile shows about 36,000 clones, 77% of them singletons. The sample consisted of memory CD4+ T cells from PBMCs, cultured in vitro. These receptors originate from an adult with COVID-19.

The genes are TRBV2 and TRBJ2-2; the D gene is possibly TRBD1 (5 bases). The germline V gene encodes CDR1 SNHLY and CDR2 FYNNEI. CDR3 length equals 14 residues. Trimming cost V 3 bases and J 8 bases, with 13 bases left between them. The CDR3 bases are TGTGCCAGCAGTGATCCTGGGGCTAGAGGGGAGCTGTTTTTT. Amino acids: CASSDPGARGELFF.

The chain's CDR3 is CASSEGRQPLGNTIYF. In DNA form, the CDR3 reads TGTGCCAGCAGTGAGGGAAGACAGCCTCTTGGAAACACCATATATTTT. The V and J genes are TRBV2 and TRBJ1-3; TRBD1 might be the D (5 bases). V lost 3 bases and J lost 3, with 15 bases in between. Germline CDR1 SNHLY, CDR2 FYNNEI. The CDR3 totals 16 residues.

This clone was recorded a few times. This rearrangement joins TRBV28 to TRBJ2-1; TRBD1 aligns across 7 bases. The ends lost 7 bases at V and 3 bases at J; junction bases unmatched: 3. The CDR3 runs 13 residues. Germline CDR1 MDHEN, CDR2 SYDVKM. The CDR3 here is CASKGTDYNEQFF. The CDR3, as DNA: TGTGCCAGCAAGGGGACAGACTACAATGAGCAGTTCTTC.

The chain links TRBV29-1 to TRBJ2-7, with 7 nucleotides matching TRBD2. The CDR3 totals 14 residues. V shed 6 bases and J 2 bases; nucleotides not matched to a gene: 10. Germline assignment: CDR1 SQVTM and CDR2 ANQGSEA. CDR3 loop: CSVCGTTDTYEQYF. The CDR3, as DNA: TGCAGCGTCTGCGGGACTACCGATACCTACGAGCAGTACTTC.

The genes are TRBV6-2 or TRBV6-3 and TRBJ2-3; D is undetermined. V dropped 0 bases and J dropped 1 base, with 8 bases sitting between them. Germline lookup yields CDR1 MNHEY and CDR2 SVGEGT. The CDR3 sequence is 15 residues long. The CDR3: CASSYSSGRTDTQYF. The DNA for the CDR3 is TGTGCCAGCAGTTACTCTTCGGGCCGCACAGATACGCAGTATTTT.

The chain links TRBV27 to TRBJ1-6; no clear D. CDR1 and CDR2 from the germline V gene are MNHEY and SMNVEV (reference sequence). Trimming removed 1 base from V and 6 bases from J, with 4 bases in between. CDR3 size: 13 residues. CDR3: CASSLFGNSPLHF. Here the CDR3 DNA reads TGTGCCAGCAGTTTATTTGGTAATTCACCCCTCCACTTT.

The V call is TRBV5-4, the J call TRBJ2-7; unclear D gene. Germline CDR1 and CDR2: SGHNT and YYREEE (reference sequence). The CDR3 is made up of 12 amino acids. V was trimmed by 4 bases and J by 1 base, leaving 6 bases between them. CDR3 DNA: TGTGCCAGCAGCCCCAATTCCTACGAGCAGTACTTC. As protein: CASSPNSYEQYF.

The chain joins TRBV29-1 to TRBJ2-3; D gene unclear. The CDR3 extends over 12 amino acids. The V gene's germline CDR1 is SQVTM and CDR2 ANQGSEA. V lost 0 bases, J lost 4 bases, and 5 bases lay in between. The CDR3 sequence: CSVEEVPDTQYF. CDR3 nucleotide sequence: TGCAGCGTTGAAGAGGTCCCAGATACGCAGTATTTT.

The genes are TRBV7-8 and TRBJ1-5; weak D call: TRBD1 (6 bases). The CDR3 contains 16 residues. V was trimmed by 5 bases and J by 6 bases, leaving 20 bases between them. From germline, CDR1 is SGHVS and CDR2 FQNEAQ. CDR3 coding DNA: TGTGCCAGCAGCCAGAACATTTACAGGGTCGGTCAGCCCCAGCATTTT. Its translation is CASSQNIYRVGQPQHF. Supplemented by reference TRBV7-8 and TRBJ1-5, the full variable domain reads GAGVSQSPRYKVAKRGQDVALRCDPISGHVSLFWYQQALGQGPEFLTYFQNEAQLDKSGLPSDRFFAERPEGSVSTLKIQRTQQEDSAVYLCASSQNIYRVGQPQHFGDGTRLSIL.

The V gene is TRBV5-1, the J gene TRBJ1-5; no clear D gene. The CDR3 extends over 20 amino acids. From germline, CDR1 is SGHRS and CDR2 YFSETQ. V dropped 1 base and J dropped 0 bases, with 23 bases sitting between them. The CDR3 protein is CASSLICETHPNYSNQPQHF. The CDR3 DNA sequence: TGCGCCAGCAGCTTGATTTGTGAGACACATCCTAATTATAGCAATCAGCCCCAGCATTTT.

V gene TRBV11-3 combines with J gene TRBJ2-2; 7 positions match TRBD1. Trimming removed 6 bases from V and 3 bases from J; junction bases left unmatched: 7. CDR1 SGHNT and CDR2 YENEEA come from the germline V gene. This CDR3 has 15 amino acids. CDR3 amino acids: CASSSGGSDTGELFF. The CDR3 nucleotides are TGTGCCAGCAGTTCAGGGGGATCCGACACCGGGGAGCTGTTTTTT.

CDR3 in amino acids: CASSPRLAGDSYEQYF. CDR3 DNA sequence: TGTGCCAGTAGTCCGCGGCTAGCGGGAGATTCCTACGAGCAGTACTTC. The chain uses TRBV19 and TRBJ2-7; 10 bases are a match to TRBD2. Germline V lookup: CDR1 LNHDA, CDR2 SQIVND (reference sequence). The CDR3 extends over 16 amino acids. V lost 5 bases, J lost 1 base, and 8 bases stayed unmatched.

This clone was recorded a few times. This chain connects TRBV7-9 to TRBJ2-2, with a possible D match to TRBD2 (6 bases). Germline V gene sequence: CDR1 SEHNR, CDR2 FQNEAQ (reference sequence). The CDR3 runs 13 residues. Trimming removed 5 bases at V and 6 bases at J, with 10 bases between. CDR3 bases: TGTGCCAGCAGCGCTGGGACTCCCGGGGAGCTGTTTTTT. This encodes CASSAGTPGELFF.